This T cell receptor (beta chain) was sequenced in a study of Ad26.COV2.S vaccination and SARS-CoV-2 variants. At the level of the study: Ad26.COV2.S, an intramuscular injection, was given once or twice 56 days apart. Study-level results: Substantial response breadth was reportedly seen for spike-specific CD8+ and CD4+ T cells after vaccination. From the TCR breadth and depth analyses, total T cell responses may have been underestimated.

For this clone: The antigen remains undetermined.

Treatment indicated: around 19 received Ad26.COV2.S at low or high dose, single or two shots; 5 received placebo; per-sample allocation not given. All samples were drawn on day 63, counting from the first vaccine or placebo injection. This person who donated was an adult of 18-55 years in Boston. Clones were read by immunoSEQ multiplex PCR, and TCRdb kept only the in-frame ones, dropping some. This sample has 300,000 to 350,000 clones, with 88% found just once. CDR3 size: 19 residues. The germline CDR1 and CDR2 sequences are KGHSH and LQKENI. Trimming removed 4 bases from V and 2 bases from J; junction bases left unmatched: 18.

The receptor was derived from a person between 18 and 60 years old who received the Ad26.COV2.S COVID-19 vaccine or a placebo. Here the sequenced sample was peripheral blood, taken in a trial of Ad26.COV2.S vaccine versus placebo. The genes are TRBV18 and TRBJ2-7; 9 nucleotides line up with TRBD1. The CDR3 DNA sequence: TGTGCCAGCTCACACGCGGTGGGCACAGGGGGCCTTGGGACCTACGAGCAGTACTTC. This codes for CASSHAVGTGGLGTYEQYF.